These 20 T cell receptor beta chains were all obtained from the same sample, sequenced in a study of T-cell memory formation after mild COVID-19. TCRdb itself ran the 5' RACE reads through MiXCR, one entry per CDR3 protein. The table includes 360,000 or so distinct CDR3 sequences, over 25% detected once. Input material: PBMCs or a T cell subset sorted from them (not recorded which). These receptors were taken from an adult woman who had mild COVID-19 (a few samples of this study predate the infection). Cell type and time point are not known.

V gene TRBV20-1 combines with J gene TRBJ2-2; D call uncertain. CDR1 is DFQATT, CDR2 SNEGSKA, per germline (reference sequence). The CDR3 is 15 residues long. The V end was cut by 3 bases, the J end by 2 bases, with 13 bases between. CDR3 amino acids: CSASAYASNTGELFF. The CDR3 bases are TGCAGTGCTAGTGCGTACGCATCAAACACCGGGGAGCTGTTTTTT.

This clonotype was counted only a few times. The chain couples TRBV4-3 to TRBJ2-1; possible D gene TRBD2, 6 bases. Germline V CDR1 and CDR2: LGHNA, YSLEER. V lost 1 base to trimming and J lost 1 base, with 11 bases between them. The CDR3 has 16 residues. The CDR3, as DNA: TGCGCCAGCAGCCAAGGGGTAGCGGCTTCCTACAATGAGCAGTTCTTC. It is translated as CASSQGVAASYNEQFF.

The CDR3 reads CASMEAGGNQPQHF. DNA of the CDR3: TGTGCCAGCATGGAGGCAGGCGGCAATCAGCCCCAGCATTTT. V is TRBV25-1 and J is TRBJ1-5; D not certain. Per the germline V gene, CDR1 is MGHDK and CDR2 is SYGVNS. Deletions cut 7 bases from V and 2 bases from J, with 12 bases between. This CDR3 comprises 14 residues.

A few counts support this clonotype. The V and J genes are TRBV6-1 and TRBJ1-1; maybe TRBD1 (5 bases). The CDR3 has 13 residues. Per germline, CDR1 MNHNS and CDR2 SASEGT. Deletions cut 11 bases from V and 0 bases from J, with 13 bases between. Written as DNA, the CDR3 is TGTGCCGGGGCAGCGTTAATGAACACTGAAGCTTTCTTT. Amino acid sequence: CAGAALMNTEAFF.

Turning to this clonotype: One end of the junction fails to match germline, which may point to a read error. The chain links TRBV7-2 to TRBJ2-2; a possible D gene is TRBD2 (5 bases). This CDR3 has 16 amino acids. CDR1 is SGHTA, CDR2 FQGNSA, per germline. CDR3 DNA sequence: TGTGCCAGCAGCTTAGCCGGGTCTTTGAACACCGGGGAGCCGTTTTTT. Residues: CASSLAGSLNTGEPFF.

This chain joins TRBV12-3 or TRBV12-4 and TRBJ1-5; D gene uncertain. V lost 5 bases to trimming and J lost 0 bases, with 14 bases between them. The CDR3 totals 16 residues. The CDR3 loop is CASSPPAVYSNQPQHF. The CDR3 DNA follows: TGTGCCAGCAGTCCCCCAGCTGTCTATAGCAATCAGCCCCAGCATTTT.

The J gene is TRBJ2-7, the V gene TRBV10-3, with 12 bases that match TRBD2. The CDR3 extends over 20 amino acids. Germline lookup yields CDR1 ENHRY and CDR2 SYGVKD. After removal of 6 bases from V and 0 bases from J, the junction contained 18 bases not matched to a gene. In DNA, the CDR3 is TGTGCCATCAGACAGAGTGACAGTATGGGACTAGCGGGTAGCTCCTACGAGCAGTACTTC. Translation: CAIRQSDSMGLAGSSYEQYF.

Only a few counts were recorded for this clonotype. The genes are TRBV27 and TRBJ1-2; 8 bases are shared with TRBD1. V dropped 6 bases and J dropped 5; count of bases not matched to a gene: 11. This CDR3 is 15 amino acids long. Germline values: CDR1 MNHEY, CDR2 SMNVEV (reference sequence). The CDR3 DNA sequence: TGTGCCAGCAGCCTACAGGGGGACTTAGGTTATGGCTACACCTTC. Translated: CASSLQGDLGYGYTF.

J is TRBJ2-2 and V is TRBV5-5; 7 bases fit TRBD2. Trimming cost V 4 bases and J 6 bases; bases outside gene matches: 9. The CDR3 covers 15 residues. Germline V CDR1 and CDR2: SGHKS, YYEKEE (reference sequence). The CDR3 coding sequence is TGTGCCAGCAGCGCTCAAGGGGACTACTCCGGGGAGCTGTTTTTT. Translation gives CASSAQGDYSGELFF.

This clonotype was counted between two and nine times. V and J are TRBV2 and TRBJ2-4; D unresolved. The V gene's germline CDR1 is SNHLY and CDR2 FYNNEI. This CDR3 is 14 amino acids long. Trimming stripped 2 bases from V and 6 bases from J, with 11 bases between. The chain's CDR3 is CASSEMLSGNIQYF. The DNA of the CDR3 is TGTGCCAGCAGTGAAATGTTATCAGGAAACATTCAGTACTTC.

V and J are TRBV20-1 and TRBJ1-2; maybe TRBD1 (6 bases). The V gene's germline CDR1 is DFQATT and CDR2 SNEGSKA (reference sequence). The CDR3 is 13 residues long. Trimming pared 5 bases from V and 2 bases from J, leaving 12 bases between. CDR3 sequence: CSALKTGNYGYTF. DNA for the CDR3: TGCAGTGCTCTTAAGACAGGAAACTATGGCTACACCTTC.

This chain joins TRBV29-1 and TRBJ2-1; TRBD2 matches 7 bases. CDR3 length: 15 amino acids. Unmatched junction bases numbered 8, after V lost 6 bases and J lost 0 bases. Germline V CDR1 and CDR2: SQVTM, ANQGSEA. The DNA of the CDR3 is TGCAGCGTGACAACTAGCGTAGGCTCCTACAATGAGCAGTTCTTC. It is translated as CSVTTSVGSYNEQFF.

V gene TRBV11-2 combines with J gene TRBJ2-1; D is ambiguous. Per the germline V gene, CDR1 is SGHAT and CDR2 is FQNNGV. V lost 5 bases to trimming and J lost 5 bases, with 10 bases between them. The CDR3 spans 13 residues. This CDR3 reads CASSPGWDNEQFF. In nucleotides, the CDR3 is TGTGCCAGCAGCCCCGGCTGGGACAATGAGCAGTTCTTC.

This clonotype was seen a few times. The gene calls are TRBV12-3 or TRBV12-4 and TRBJ2-1; D is unresolved. V was trimmed by 5 bases and J by 8 bases, leaving 13 bases between them. The CDR3 is made up of 13 amino acids. The CDR3 protein is CASSPHAGHEQFF. The DNA of the CDR3 is TGTGCCAGCAGTCCACACGCCGGGCATGAGCAGTTCTTC.

This clonotype occurred a few times. This chain joins TRBV7-8 and TRBJ2-7, with D unclear. Trimming cost V 1 base and J 0 bases, with 13 bases left between them. The CDR3 totals 16 residues. Germline assignment: CDR1 SGHVS and CDR2 FQNEAQ. The CDR3 protein is CASSLVGRRNSYEQYF. The DNA for the CDR3 is TGTGCCAGCAGCTTAGTTGGCAGAAGAAACTCCTACGAGCAGTACTTC.

The chain carries TRBV7-9 and TRBJ2-1; D uncertain. CDR1 and CDR2 (germline): SEHNR, FQNEAQ (reference sequence). There are 14 residues in the CDR3. Deletions cut 2 bases from V and 2 bases from J, with 7 bases between. Here the CDR3 DNA reads TGTGCCAGCAGCTTACCGACGGCCTACAATGAGCAGTTCTTC. Protein sequence: CASSLPTAYNEQFF.

The chain uses TRBV20-1 and TRBJ1-1; 7 positions match TRBD1. The V and J ends lost 1 base and 5 bases, in that order; junction bases with no gene match: 7. From germline, CDR1 is DFQATT and CDR2 SNEGSKA (reference sequence). CDR3 length equals 14 residues. This chain's CDR3 is CSARVDRVGTEAFF. CDR3 DNA: TGCAGTGCTAGAGTCGACAGGGTTGGAACTGAAGCTTTCTTT.

This clonotype was seen many times. V usage is TRBV24-1 and J usage is TRBJ2-1, with D perhaps TRBD1 (5 bases). The CDR3 covers 14 residues. Germline V gives CDR1 KGHDR, CDR2 SFDVKD. Deletions cut 4 bases from V and 4 bases from J, with 10 bases between. DNA for the CDR3: TGTGCCACCAGTGACCAGACAGATTACAATGAGCAGTTCTTC. Amino acids: CATSDQTDYNEQFF.

This clonotype was counted between two and nine times. The chain recombines TRBV10-3 with TRBJ2-7; 8 bases line up with TRBD1. Germline lookup yields CDR1 ENHRY and CDR2 SYGVKD. CDR3 length: 13 residues. The J segment lost 0 bases and the V segment lost 5 bases, leaving 0 bases of the junction unmatched. CDR3 sequence reads: CAISTGGSYEQYF. CDR3 nucleotides: TGTGCCATCAGTACAGGGGGCTCCTACGAGCAGTACTTC.

The gene calls are TRBV14 and TRBJ1-2, with D uncertain. V was cut by 1 base and J by 0 bases, with 12 bases left in between. The CDR3 totals 16 residues. Germline assignment: CDR1 SGHDN and CDR2 FVKESK. CDR3 sequence reads: CASSQGSNIPNYGYTF. The DNA of the CDR3 is TGTGCCAGCAGCCAAGGGAGCAACATACCTAACTATGGCTACACCTTC.